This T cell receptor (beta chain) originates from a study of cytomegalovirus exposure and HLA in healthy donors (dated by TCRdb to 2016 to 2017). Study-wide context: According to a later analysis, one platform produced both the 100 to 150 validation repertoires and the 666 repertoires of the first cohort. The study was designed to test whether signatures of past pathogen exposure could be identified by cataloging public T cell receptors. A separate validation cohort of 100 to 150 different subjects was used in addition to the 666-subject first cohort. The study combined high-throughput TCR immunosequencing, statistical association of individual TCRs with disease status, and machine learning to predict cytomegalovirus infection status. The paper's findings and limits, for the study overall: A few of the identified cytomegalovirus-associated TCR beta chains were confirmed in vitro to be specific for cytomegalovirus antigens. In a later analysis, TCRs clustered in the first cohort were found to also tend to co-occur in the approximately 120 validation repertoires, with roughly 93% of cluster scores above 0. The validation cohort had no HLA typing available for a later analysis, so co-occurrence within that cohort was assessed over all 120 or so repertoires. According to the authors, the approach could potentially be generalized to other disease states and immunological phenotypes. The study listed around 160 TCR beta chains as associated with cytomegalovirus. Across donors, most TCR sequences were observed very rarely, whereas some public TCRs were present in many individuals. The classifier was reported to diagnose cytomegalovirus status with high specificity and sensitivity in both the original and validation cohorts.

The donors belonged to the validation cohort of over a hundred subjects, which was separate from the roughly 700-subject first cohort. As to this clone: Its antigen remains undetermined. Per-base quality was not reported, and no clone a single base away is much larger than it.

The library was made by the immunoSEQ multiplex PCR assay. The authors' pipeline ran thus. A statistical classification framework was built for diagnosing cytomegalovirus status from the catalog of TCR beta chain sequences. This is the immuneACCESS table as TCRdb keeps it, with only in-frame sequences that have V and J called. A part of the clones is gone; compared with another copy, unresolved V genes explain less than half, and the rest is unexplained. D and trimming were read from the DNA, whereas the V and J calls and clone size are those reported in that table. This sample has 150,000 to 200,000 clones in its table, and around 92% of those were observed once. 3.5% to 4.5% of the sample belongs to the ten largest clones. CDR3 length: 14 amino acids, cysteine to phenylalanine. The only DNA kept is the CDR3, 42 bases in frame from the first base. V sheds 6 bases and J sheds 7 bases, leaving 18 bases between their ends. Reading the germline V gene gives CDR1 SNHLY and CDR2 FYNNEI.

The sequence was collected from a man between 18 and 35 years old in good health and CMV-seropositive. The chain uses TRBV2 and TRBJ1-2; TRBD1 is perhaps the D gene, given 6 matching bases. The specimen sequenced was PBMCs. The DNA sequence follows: TGTGCCAGCAGCGATGGCAGGGGAAGTCCTGGCTACACCTTC. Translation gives CASSDGRGSPGYTF.